This is a list of T cell receptor beta chains from one sample in a study of T cells in Graves' hyperthyroidism and ophthalmopathy. MiXCR, applied by TCRdb to the multiplex PCR reads, yields one record per CDR3 protein. Of a few hundred thousand distinct CDR3 sequences in the sample, more than 45% are singletons; the top ten hold approximately 8.2%. Sequenced input: peripheral blood or thyroid tissue (not recorded which). The receptors here all came from a woman aged 18-29 years with Graves' hyperthyroidism. Both conserved end residues are part of each CDR3. The D gene is left open where the match is weak. Clone size is stated in some rows and not others, as once, few, many or a class when expanded.

V	D	size	J	DNA	CDR3
TRBV25-1	NA	once	TRBJ1-1	TGTGCCAGCTCCCCGGGGGCGCTAGTAGCTTTCTTT	CASSPGALVAFF
TRBV7-9	NA	many	TRBJ1-6	TGTGCCAGCAGCTTTAAGGACCCGGGTGGCAATTCACCCCTCCACTTT	CASSFKDPGGNSPLHF
TRBV7-6	NA	NA	TRBJ2-3	TGTGCCAGCAGCTTAGCGGCGGGGCACACAGATACGCAGTATTTT	CASSLAAGHTDTQYF
TRBV9	NA	few	TRBJ1-4	TGTGCCAGCAGCGTAGTTCCGGGGGTCTACGGAAATGAAAAACTGTTTTTT	CASSVVPGVYGNEKLFF
TRBV14	NA	NA	TRBJ1-2	TGTGCCAGCAGCCAAGTGGGACAAAGCAACTATGGCTACACCTTC	CASSQVGQSNYGYTF
TRBV2	NA	NA	TRBJ2-5	TGTGCTAGCCCCCTAGTCCCACAAGAGACCCAGTACTTC	CASPLVPQETQYF
TRBV25-1	NA	NA	TRBJ2-2	TGTGCTAAAATAGGGCCGGGACTCCTGTTTTTT	CAKIGPGLLFF
TRBV29-1	NA	NA	TRBJ1-5	TGCAGCGTTCGACAGGCAAGTCAGCCCCAGCATTTT	CSVRQASQPQHF
TRBV6-6	TRBD1	many	TRBJ1-1	TGTGCCAGCAGCCCTTGGACAGGCGAAGCTTTCTTT	CASSPWTGEAFF
TRBV7-9	NA	many	TRBJ1-1	TGTGCCAGCAGCTTCGAGGGAACTGAAGCTTTCTTT	CASSFEGTEAFF
TRBV7-3	NA	many	TRBJ1-1	TGTGCCAGCAGCTTGGGGGGAGACACTGAAGCTTTCTTT	CASSLGGDTEAFF
TRBV12-3/TRBV12-4	TRBD1	NA	TRBJ1-5	TGTGCCAGCACCAGGACGGTGAACACAGGGGACGGGCAGCCCCAGCATTTT	CASTRTVNTGDGQPQHF
TRBV7-8	NA	NA	TRBJ2-7	TGTGCCAGCAGCTTAGTCGAGGGGCTCCTCGGGGAGCAGTACTTC	CASSLVEGLLGEQYF
TRBV25-1	NA	once	TRBJ2-3	TGTGCCAGCAGTGCGCCTCTGGCAGGAAGGGGGGAAGAAGCAGATACGCAGTATTTT	CASSAPLAGRGEEADTQYF
TRBV29-1	NA	NA	TRBJ1-1	TGCAGCGTTGTACAGGAGATGAACACTGAAGCTTTCTTT	CSVVQEMNTEAFF
TRBV7-9	TRBD1	NA	TRBJ1-2	TGTGCCAGCAGCTCGGGACAGGAGGATGGCTACACCTTC	CASSSGQEDGYTF
TRBV20-1	NA	NA	TRBJ1-3	TGCAGTGCTAGAGCGTCAGTTGGAAACACCATATATTTT	CSARASVGNTIYF
TRBV29-1	NA	many	TRBJ1-1	TGCAGCGTTGGGTACGCTGAAGCTTTCTTT	CSVGYAEAFF
TRBV2	NA	NA	TRBJ1-2	TGCGCCAGCAGCCAAGGGACGGTGAGAAACTATGGCTACACCTTC	CASSQGTVRNYGYTF
TRBV14	NA	NA	TRBJ1-2	TGTGCCAGCAGCCAAGAAACAGCTAACTATGGCTACACCTTC	CASSQETANYGYTF
TRBV6-5	NA	many	TRBJ2-5	TGTGCCAGCAGACCCGGGTTTGGGGAGACCCAGTACTTC	CASRPGFGETQYF
TRBV29-1	NA	few	TRBJ1-1	TGCAGCGTTGAGGGACCGAGCACTGAAGCTTTCTTT	CSVEGPSTEAFF
TRBV2	NA	NA	TRBJ1-3	TGTGCCAGCTCACCACCGGCGGGGGGAAACACCATATATTTT	CASSPPAGGNTIYF
TRBV15	NA	NA	TRBJ2-6	TGTGCCACCAGCAGAGGGTCGCCCGGGGGCAACGTCCTGACTTTC	CATSRGSPGGNVLTF
TRBV7-2	NA	NA	TRBJ1-1	TGTGCCAGCAGCTTAGAGACGGGAGGTCACGAAGCTTTCTTT	CASSLETGGHEAFF
TRBV15	TRBD2	NA	TRBJ2-7	TGTGCCACCAGCATAGAGCGGGAGGGGAACGAGCAGTACTTC	CATSIEREGNEQYF
TRBV29-1	NA	NA	TRBJ1-1	TGCAGCGTTGAATTTCGCGGCAGGGCGGCTGAAGCTTTCTTT	CSVEFRGRAAEAFF
TRBV29-1	NA	many	TRBJ1-2	TGCAGCGACCAGGGGGGCTACACCTTC	CSDQGGYTF
TRBV7-9	NA	many	TRBJ2-7	TGTGCCAGCAGCTTATCGAGGGAGGACGAGCAGTACTTC	CASSLSREDEQYF
TRBV5-1	TRBD2	NA	TRBJ2-5	TGCGCCAGCAGAGGGGGGACTAGCGGGAGCGCCCAAGAGACCCAGTACTTC	CASRGGTSGSAQETQYF
TRBV29-1	TRBD1	NA	TRBJ2-7	TGCAGCGCCACCGGGACAGTCTCCTACGAGCAGTACTTC	CSATGTVSYEQYF
TRBV2	NA	many	TRBJ2-5	TGTGCCAGCAGTGAAATGGGGGGAGCAGAGACCCAGTACTTC	CASSEMGGAETQYF
TRBV5-1	NA	few	TRBJ1-1	TGCGCCAGCAGCTTGGTAGCAGGAACTGAAGCTTTCTTT	CASSLVAGTEAFF
TRBV24-1	NA	many	TRBJ2-2	TGTGCCACCAGTGAGCTCACCGGGGAGCTGTTTTTT	CATSELTGELFF
TRBV24-1	TRBD1	many	TRBJ1-2	TGTGCCACCAGTGATGCCGGGACAGGGGGTTGGGGTCGTGGCTACACCTTC	CATSDAGTGGWGRGYTF
TRBV7-2	NA	once	TRBJ1-6	TGTGCCAGCAGCTTAGGACCTGGGGATTCACCCCTCCACTTT	CASSLGPGDSPLHF
TRBV19	NA	many	TRBJ1-6	TGTGCCAGTAGTCCCCGGGCCCGTAATTCACCCCTCCACTTT	CASSPRARNSPLHF
TRBV7-8	NA	NA	TRBJ1-2	TGTGCCAGCAGCTTGGCGGAGGGTACGGGTGGCTACACCTTC	CASSLAEGTGGYTF
TRBV12-3/TRBV12-4	NA	NA	TRBJ1-2	TGTGCCAGCAGTTTCAGTCAACGCTATGGCTACACCTTC	CASSFSQRYGYTF
TRBV11-3	NA	many	TRBJ1-2	TGTGCCAGCAGCTCGGGGTACAGCGGCTACACCTTC	CASSSGYSGYTF
TRBV7-9	TRBD2	NA	TRBJ2-7	TGCGCCAGCAGCTTGGCCGGGCTAGCGGGAACCCCCCAGGAGCAGTACTTC	CASSLAGLAGTPQEQYF
TRBV19	NA	once	TRBJ1-1	TGTGCCACCACGAACCCCGAGGGGCTGAACACTGAAGCTTTCTTT	CATTNPEGLNTEAFF
TRBV7-6	TRBD1	once	TRBJ2-7	TGTGCCAGCAGAAAACAGGGGGCAAGCCCCTACGAGCAGTACTTC	CASRKQGASPYEQYF
TRBV6-1	NA	NA	TRBJ2-2	TGTGCCACCGGGGACACTAACACCGGGGAGCTGTTTTTT	CATGDTNTGELFF
TRBV19	NA	many	TRBJ2-5	TGTGCCAGTAGTACAAGATCTGGATTGGAGACCCAGTACTTC	CASSTRSGLETQYF
TRBV2	TRBD1	many	TRBJ1-5	TGTGCCAGCAGTGAGCGGCAGGGGGTCCAACCCCAGCATTTT	CASSERQGVQPQHF